This is a list of T cell receptor beta chains from one sample in a study of blood T cell repertoires in COVID-19. TCRdb's table, derived via immunoSEQ multiplex PCR, lists solely in-frame clones and lacks some. The repertoire has 120,000 to 150,000 clones, around 87% of them found once; the top ten carry approximately 2.8%. The sequenced sample was peripheral blood. The receptor set was obtained from a woman aged 60 to 75 with active COVID-19. Each CDR3 is given with its conserved first and last residue. A D gene is named only where the DNA matches it firmly. The size field is filled for only some rows; it gives once, few, many or a size class.

V	size	J	D	DNA	CDR3
TRBV28	NA	TRBJ1-5	NA	TGTGCCAGCAGTCCAGTGCGGGCAGCGGGCGATCAGCCCCAGCATTTT	CASSPVRAAGDQPQHF
TRBV5-5	NA	TRBJ2-3	TRBD1	TGTGCCAGCAGCGCACGACAGGGGACGGATACGCAGTATTTT	CASSARQGTDTQYF
TRBV3-1/TRBV3-2	NA	TRBJ2-7	TRBD1	TGTGCCAGCAGCCAAGAGGGAGGACAGGGCTCCTACGAGCAGTACTTC	CASSQEGGQGSYEQYF
TRBV19	NA	TRBJ2-3	NA	TGTGCCAGTAATCTAGGCGGAGGGACAGATACGCAGTATTTT	CASNLGGGTDTQYF
TRBV5-1	NA	TRBJ2-3	TRBD2	TGCGCCAGCAGCTACGAACTAGCGGGAGGGGTCCCAGATACGCAGTATTTT	CASSYELAGGVPDTQYF
TRBV24-1	NA	TRBJ2-1	NA	TGTGCCACCAGTGATTTACGGGTTAGCTCCTACAATGAGCAGTTCTTC	CATSDLRVSSYNEQFF
TRBV9	NA	TRBJ2-1	NA	TGTGCCAGCAGCGTGGAGTTCTTCAGGGGAGGGGGAGCGTACAATGAGCAGTTCTTC	CASSVEFFRGGGAYNEQFF
TRBV2	NA	TRBJ2-7	TRBD2	TGTGCCAGCAGTTATTCTAGCGGGAGAACCTACGAGCAGTACTTC	CASSYSSGRTYEQYF
TRBV18	NA	TRBJ1-6	TRBD1	TGTGCCAGCTCACCATTGACAGGGAATTCGCGGAATTCACCCCTCCACTTT	CASSPLTGNSRNSPLHF
TRBV27	NA	TRBJ1-2	NA	TGTGCCAGCAGTTTATCGAGATACTATGGCTACACCTTC	CASSLSRYYGYTF
TRBV7-3	NA	TRBJ2-1	NA	TGTGCCAGCAGCTTAACGGGTAGCTTGCCCTACAATGAGCAGTTCTTC	CASSLTGSLPYNEQFF
TRBV9	NA	TRBJ1-3	NA	TGTGCCAGCAGCCCAGACAGCCCAAGCTCTGGAAACACCATATATTTT	CASSPDSPSSGNTIYF
TRBV18	NA	TRBJ2-5	NA	TGTGCCAGCTCACGGAGGGGAGGTGTAGAAGAGACCCAGTACTTC	CASSRRGGVEETQYF
TRBV3-1/TRBV3-2	NA	TRBJ2-3	TRBD1	TGTGCCAGCAGCCAAGGGGACAGGGCAGATACGCAGTATTTT	CASSQGDRADTQYF
TRBV5-1	few	TRBJ2-7	NA	TGCGCCAGCAGCCCGGATTGGACACACCCGCCTTACGAGCAGTACTTC	CASSPDWTHPPYEQYF
TRBV24-1	NA	TRBJ2-1	TRBD2	TGTGCCACCTTCTCTGAACCTTTAGCGGGAGGGGGCAATGAGCAGTTCTTC	CATFSEPLAGGGNEQFF
TRBV6-5	NA	TRBJ1-1	NA	TGTGCCAGCAGTTACAGCTATAAGGGAGACACTGAAGCTTTCTTT	CASSYSYKGDTEAFF
TRBV28	NA	TRBJ1-1	NA	TGTGCCAGCAGTGTCCTGAGACAGACGGGTGAAGCTTTCTTT	CASSVLRQTGEAFF
TRBV29-1	once	TRBJ2-1	NA	TGCAGCGTTGAAGTGGGAGCTACCTACAATGAGCAGTTCTTC	CSVEVGATYNEQFF
TRBV2	NA	TRBJ2-1	TRBD2	TGTGCCAGCAGTGAAAGGACTAGCGGGAGTCCCCGCAATGAGCAGTTCTTC	CASSERTSGSPRNEQFF
TRBV28	NA	TRBJ2-7	TRBD2	TGTGCCAGCAGTTTATCACTAGCGGGAGGGCCAAGCTGGGAGCAGTACTTC	CASSLSLAGGPSWEQYF
TRBV27	NA	TRBJ2-2	NA	TGTGCCAGCAGTTTCGCGGGTGCGAACACCGGGGAGCTGTTTTTT	CASSFAGANTGELFF
TRBV7-9	once	TRBJ2-1	TRBD1	TGTGCCAGCAGCTCAGGACAGGCCCGGCAGTTCTTC	CASSSGQARQFF
TRBV28	few	TRBJ2-7	NA	TGTGCCAGCTCGGTCCCCGGGCCAAGGGGCTACGAGCAGTACTTC	CASSVPGPRGYEQYF
TRBV10-3	NA	TRBJ1-3	NA	TGTGCCATCAGACAAGAACTACGGGGTCGCTCTGGAAACACCATATATTTT	CAIRQELRGRSGNTIYF
TRBV14	NA	TRBJ2-1	NA	TGTGCCAGCAGCCGGAATCTTAGGGGCAATGAGCAGTTCTTC	CASSRNLRGNEQFF
TRBV7-9	NA	TRBJ2-1	NA	TGTGCCAGCAGCTTAGGCGGGATGAGTAATGAGCAGTTCTTC	CASSLGGMSNEQFF
TRBV6-5	NA	TRBJ2-1	TRBD2	TGTGCCAGCAGTTACTCCGGGGGGTACAATGAGCAGTTCTTC	CASSYSGGYNEQFF
TRBV4-2	NA	TRBJ2-4	TRBD2	TGTGCCAGCAGCCAAGGCTCCCTAGCGGGGGCGATAGCCAAAAACATTCAGTACTTC	CASSQGSLAGAIAKNIQYF
TRBV6-6	few	TRBJ2-2	NA	TGTGCCAGCACGGGAAGAGGGATCTACACCGGGGAGCTGTTTTTT	CASTGRGIYTGELFF
TRBV27	once	TRBJ2-1	NA	TGTGCCAGCAGTTTAACCGGGGGCTCCTACAATGAGCAGTTCTTC	CASSLTGGSYNEQFF
TRBV7-3	NA	TRBJ2-1	NA	TGTGCCAGCAGCGCCATAGCGGCCTCCTACAATGAGCAGTTCTTC	CASSAIAASYNEQFF
TRBV7-2	NA	TRBJ2-1	TRBD2	TGTGCCAGCAGCTTAGTGGGGGGGTGGCAGTCTGTCTACAATGAGCAGTTCTTC	CASSLVGGWQSVYNEQFF
TRBV12-3/TRBV12-4	NA	TRBJ2-1	NA	TGTGCCAGCAGTTTGGTACAGTACAATGAGCAGTTCTTC	CASSLVQYNEQFF
TRBV27	NA	TRBJ1-2	NA	TGTGCCAGCAGTTTAGCAGGGTTCTATGGCTACACCTTC	CASSLAGFYGYTF
TRBV5-1	NA	TRBJ2-7	TRBD1	TGCGCCAGCAGTTATGGACGGGACAGCAATCCCTACGAGCAGTACTTC	CASSYGRDSNPYEQYF
TRBV4-1	NA	TRBJ2-5	TRBD1	TGCGCCAGCAGCCCCACGGACAGGGGGAACCAAGAGACCCAGTACTTC	CASSPTDRGNQETQYF
TRBV25-1	NA	TRBJ2-1	NA	TGTGCCAGCAGTGAATATAACACCAATGAGCAGTTCTTC	CASSEYNTNEQFF
TRBV10-3	NA	TRBJ2-3	NA	TGTGCCATCAGCGGACAGATCTATCCACGAGATACGCAGTATTTT	CAISGQIYPRDTQYF
TRBV9	NA	TRBJ2-1	TRBD2	TGTGCCAGCAGCGTAGGTAGCGGGAGTGGGAATGAGCAGTTCTTC	CASSVGSGSGNEQFF
TRBV3-1/TRBV3-2	NA	TRBJ1-2	TRBD1	TGTGCCAGCAGCCAAGTTCCAGTACAGGGGGCCTATTATGGCTACACCTTC	CASSQVPVQGAYYGYTF
TRBV6-6	NA	TRBJ2-7	NA	TGTGCCAGCAGTTACGTCAGTGGGAGACCTTTTTACGAGCAGTACTTC	CASSYVSGRPFYEQYF
TRBV30	NA	TRBJ1-3	NA	TGTGCCTGGGCGGGTTCCTCTGGAAACACCATATATTTT	CAWAGSSGNTIYF
TRBV2	NA	TRBJ2-7	TRBD1	TGTGCCAGCAGCGGGGACAGGGGGGGCTACGAGCAGTACTTC	CASSGDRGGYEQYF
TRBV9	NA	TRBJ2-3	TRBD2	TGTGCCAGCAGCCGCATTACTAGCGACACAGATACGCAGTATTTT	CASSRITSDTDTQYF
TRBV5-1	NA	TRBJ1-4	NA	TGCGCCAGCAGCTTGCCCCAGGGGAGCGACGAAAAACTGTTTTTT	CASSLPQGSDEKLFF
TRBV3-1/TRBV3-2	few	TRBJ2-5	NA	TGTGCCAGCAGCCAAGATCGGGACTTCCAAGAGACCCAGTACTTC	CASSQDRDFQETQYF
TRBV4-2	NA	TRBJ1-2	TRBD1	TGTGCCAGCAGCCAAGATGGACAGGGAGGTTTTGGCTACACCTTC	CASSQDGQGGFGYTF
TRBV23-1	NA	TRBJ2-7	TRBD2	TGCGCCGGCGGACTAGCCTACGAGCAGTACTTC	CAGGLAYEQYF
TRBV2	NA	TRBJ2-1	TRBD2	TGTGCCAGCAGTGACGCGGGAGTCTCCTACAATGAGCAGTTCTTC	CASSDAGVSYNEQFF
TRBV5-6	NA	TRBJ1-5	TRBD1	TGTGCCAGCAGCTTATATCGAATGGACAGGGCTCTGCGGCAGCCCCAGCATTTT	CASSLYRMDRALRQPQHF
TRBV7-7	NA	TRBJ1-6	TRBD1	TGTGCTAGCAGCTCGGGACAGGATAATTCACCCCTCCACTTT	CASSSGQDNSPLHF
TRBV27	NA	TRBJ2-7	NA	TGTGCCAGCAGTTTTAACAGCCAGGCGTACGAGCAGTACTTC	CASSFNSQAYEQYF
TRBV6-2/TRBV6-3	once	TRBJ2-3	TRBD2	TGTGCCAGCAGTTCCCCCGGGACTAGCGGGAGGATGACAGATACGCAGTATTTT	CASSSPGTSGRMTDTQYF
TRBV14	NA	TRBJ1-2	TRBD1	TGTGCCAGCAGCCAACAGACAGGGGGCTATGGCTACACCTTC	CASSQQTGGYGYTF
TRBV2	NA	TRBJ2-1	NA	TGTGCCAGCAGTGTTCACAGGGGAGGCCTCTCCTACAATGAGCAGTTCTTC	CASSVHRGGLSYNEQFF
TRBV2	NA	TRBJ1-2	NA	TGTGCCAGCAGTGGTTATGGTAAGGCCCAGGTGGATGGCTACACCTTC	CASSGYGKAQVDGYTF
TRBV10-1	NA	TRBJ2-7	NA	TGCGCCAGCAGTGAGTCCAGGGCGGGAAAGTTTAGCACCTACGAGCAGTACTTC	CASSESRAGKFSTYEQYF
TRBV5-1	NA	TRBJ2-1	TRBD2	TGCGCCAGCAGCTTGGCTGCGGGAGGGATCTACAATGAGCAGTTCTTC	CASSLAAGGIYNEQFF